A selection of T cell receptor beta chains follows, all from one sample in a study of blood T cell repertoires in COVID-19. TCRdb's table, derived via immunoSEQ multiplex PCR, lists solely in-frame clones and lacks some. The sample carries roughly 230,000 clones, 65% to 90% recorded once. Sequenced material: peripheral blood. These receptor sequences come from a woman aged 50 to 60 with acute or convalescent COVID-19. The CDR3 runs from the conserved cysteine through the conserved F or W. The D gene is left open where the match is weak. For some rows the clone size is stated as once, few or many, or as a class when expanded; others skip it.

J gene	clone size	D gene	V gene	CDR3 protein	CDR3 DNA
TRBJ1-2	NA	NA	TRBV4-2	CASSLGSQANYGYTF	TGTGCCAGCAGCCTAGGTTCGCAGGCTAACTATGGCTACACCTTC
TRBJ2-1	once	TRBD2	TRBV9	CASSPLAGQLFF	TGTGCCAGCAGCCCTTTAGCGGGTCAACTGTTCTTC
TRBJ2-7	once	NA	TRBV7-2	CASSSGFGSYEQYF	TGTGCCAGCAGCTCGGGTTTTGGATCCTACGAGCAGTACTTC
TRBJ1-5	few	NA	TRBV19	CASSIRQGEQPQHF	TGTGCCAGTAGTATCAGGCAGGGCGAGCAGCCCCAGCATTTT
TRBJ1-1	NA	NA	TRBV7-9	CASSFDTAVNTEAFF	TGTGCCAGCAGCTTCGACACAGCCGTGAACACTGAAGCTTTCTTT
TRBJ2-7	NA	NA	TRBV5-1	CASSLDPGPYEQYF	TGCGCCAGCAGCTTGGATCCAGGTCCCTACGAGCAGTACTTC
TRBJ1-2	NA	NA	TRBV4-2	CASSQVPTAGYTF	TGTGCCAGCAGCCAAGTCCCTACAGCTGGCTACACCTTC
TRBJ2-3	NA	TRBD2	TRBV3-1/TRBV3-2	CASSQEERGVSDTQYF	TGTGCCAGCAGCCAAGAGGAGCGGGGGGTATCAGATACGCAGTATTTT
TRBJ2-7	few	TRBD2	TRBV2	CASSESAGAYEQYF	TGTGCCAGCAGTGAGTCAGCGGGGGCCTACGAGCAGTACTTC
TRBJ1-3	NA	TRBD1	TRBV5-6	CASSLQGAENTIYF	TGTGCCAGCAGCCTACAGGGGGCGGAAAACACCATATATTTT
TRBJ2-5	few	TRBD2	TRBV7-9	CASSLAGGAQYF	TGTGCCAGCAGCTTAGCGGGGGGGGCCCAGTACTTC
TRBJ1-2	NA	NA	TRBV28	CASSSGQTVYGYTF	TGTGCCAGCAGTTCTGGACAGACAGTCTATGGCTACACCTTC
TRBJ2-7	few	NA	TRBV27	CASRPRTAGSSYEQYF	TGTGCCAGCAGGCCGCGGACAGCGGGGAGCTCCTACGAGCAGTACTTC
TRBJ1-5	NA	TRBD1	TRBV19	CASSIVPGQGVSNQPQHF	TGTGCCAGTAGTATAGTCCCGGGACAGGGGGTCAGCAACCAGCCCCAGCATTTT
TRBJ1-1	NA	TRBD1	TRBV27	CASRRQGLNTEAFF	TGTGCCAGCAGGCGACAGGGGTTGAACACTGAAGCTTTCTTT
TRBJ2-3	NA	TRBD2	TRBV29-1	CSVDSGGIDTQYF	TGCAGCGTTGATAGCGGGGGGATAGATACGCAGTATTTT
TRBJ2-1	NA	TRBD2	TRBV4-3	CASSQEASGGLSEQFF	TGCGCCAGCAGCCAAGAAGCTAGCGGGGGACTCTCTGAGCAGTTCTTC
TRBJ2-7	NA	TRBD1	TRBV18	CASSSGQGYEQYF	TGTGCCAGCTCATCGGGACAGGGCTACGAGCAGTACTTC
TRBJ2-7	NA	NA	TRBV11-2	CASSLDGTFPYEQYF	TGTGCCAGCAGCTTAGACGGGACATTCCCCTACGAGCAGTACTTC
TRBJ1-5	NA	NA	TRBV28	CASSLRGGHRSNQPQHF	TGTGCCAGCAGTTTAAGAGGCGGACACCGTAGCAATCAGCCCCAGCATTTT
TRBJ2-7	NA	NA	TRBV20-1	CSASPRFEIYEQYF	TGCAGTGCTAGTCCCAGGTTTGAGATCTACGAGCAGTACTTC
TRBJ1-2	NA	TRBD1	TRBV29-1	CSVLSDRGPGYTF	TGCAGCGTGTTAAGCGACAGGGGGCCTGGCTACACCTTC
TRBJ2-6	NA	NA	TRBV5-5	CASRITGNTGANVLTF	TGTGCCAGCAGGATTACAGGGAATACAGGGGCCAACGTCCTGACTTTC
TRBJ1-5	NA	TRBD1	TRBV28	CASSYTARDRGNQPQHF	TGTGCCAGCAGTTACACGGCCCGGGACAGGGGGAATCAGCCCCAGCATTTT
TRBJ1-1	NA	NA	TRBV12-3/TRBV12-4	CASSLQGGTEAFF	TGTGCCAGCAGTCTCCAGGGAGGCACTGAAGCTTTCTTT
TRBJ2-7	few	TRBD2	TRBV6-5	CASSYPWTRVGEQYF	TGTGCCAGCAGTTACCCTTGGACTAGGGTCGGCGAGCAGTACTTC
TRBJ1-1	NA	TRBD1	TRBV3-1/TRBV3-2	CASSQGQGIGAFF	TGTGCCAGCAGCCAAGGACAGGGGATCGGAGCTTTCTTT
TRBJ1-2	NA	NA	TRBV6-5	CASSYRGNGYTF	TGTGCCAGCAGTTACAGGGGTAATGGCTACACCTTC
TRBJ1-3	many	NA	TRBV6-4	CATQSTGLSGNTIYF	TGTGCCACCCAATCAACAGGGTTGAGTGGAAACACCATATATTTT
TRBJ2-3	NA	TRBD2	TRBV4-2	CASSQLVQRTSGGSLRDTQYF	TGTGCCAGCAGCCAACTGGTCCAAAGGACTAGCGGGGGGTCTTTACGAGATACGCAGTATTTT
TRBJ1-5	once	TRBD1	TRBV23-1	CASTRQGWQPQHF	TGCGCCAGCACTCGACAGGGGTGGCAGCCCCAGCATTTT
TRBJ1-2	NA	TRBD1	TRBV28	CASRGDRRYGYTF	TGTGCCAGCAGGGGGGACAGGAGATATGGCTACACCTTC
TRBJ2-7	NA	NA	TRBV12-3/TRBV12-4	CASTWGGPYEQYF	TGTGCCAGCACCTGGGGCGGCCCCTACGAGCAGTACTTC
TRBJ1-2	NA	TRBD1	TRBV5-4	CASSLGIFRGTYGYTF	TGTGCCAGCAGCTTGGGGATTTTCAGGGGGACCTATGGCTACACCTTC
TRBJ2-7	NA	TRBD1	TRBV27	CASSLSKSLTGGYEQYF	TGTGCCAGCAGTTTATCGAAGAGCCTAACAGGGGGCTACGAGCAGTACTTC
TRBJ1-4	NA	NA	TRBV2	CASRSDSLNEKLFF	TGTGCCAGCAGATCGGACAGCCTTAATGAAAAACTGTTTTTT
TRBJ2-2	NA	TRBD2	TRBV28	CASSLGGTGELFF	TGTGCCAGCAGTTTGGGGGGGACCGGGGAGCTGTTTTTT
TRBJ2-5	NA	NA	TRBV3-1/TRBV3-2	CASSQEDDNQETQYF	TGTGCCAGCAGCCAAGAGGATGACAACCAAGAGACCCAGTACTTC
TRBJ2-6	NA	TRBD1	TRBV28	CASSFVTGAGSGANVLTF	TGTGCCAGCAGTTTCGTTACAGGGGCTGGGTCTGGGGCCAACGTCCTGACTTTC
TRBJ1-1	NA	TRBD1	TRBV6-9	CANSLGGGSEAFF	TGTGCCAACTCCCTTGGAGGGGGCTCTGAAGCTTTCTTT
TRBJ1-2	NA	NA	TRBV4-3	CASSQPDSSGYTF	TGCGCCAGCAGCCAACCGGACAGCTCTGGCTACACCTTC
TRBJ1-5	NA	NA	TRBV19	CASSMAGRQPQHF	TGTGCCAGTAGTATGGCAGGGCGACAGCCCCAGCATTTT
TRBJ2-7	NA	TRBD1	TRBV7-2	CASSHNYGQDEQYF	TGTGCCAGCAGTCATAACTACGGACAGGACGAGCAGTACTTC
TRBJ1-1	NA	TRBD1	TRBV6-5	CASSYEDRAAFF	TGTGCCAGCAGTTATGAGGACAGGGCCGCTTTCTTT
TRBJ1-5	NA	NA	TRBV6-6	CASSYVVRDSNQPQHF	TGTGCCAGCAGTTACGTTGTCAGGGATAGCAATCAGCCCCAGCATTTT
TRBJ2-2	NA	NA	TRBV12-3/TRBV12-4	CASRQGWTGELFF	TGTGCCAGCAGGCAGGGTTGGACCGGGGAGCTGTTTTTT
TRBJ2-2	few	NA	TRBV5-1	CASSSTPGRETGELFF	TGCGCCAGCAGCTCAACTCCAGGGCGCGAGACCGGGGAGCTGTTTTTT
TRBJ2-1	NA	TRBD2	TRBV28	CASKAGGSSYNEQFF	TGTGCCAGCAAAGCGGGAGGAAGCTCCTACAATGAGCAGTTCTTC
TRBJ2-5	NA	NA	TRBV5-6	CASTLSGFSETQYF	TGTGCCAGCACCTTATCAGGGTTTTCAGAGACCCAGTACTTC
TRBJ1-6	NA	TRBD1	TRBV6-2/TRBV6-3	CASSTTDRGDNSPLHF	TGTGCCAGCAGTACGACGGACAGGGGGGATAATTCACCCCTCCACTTT